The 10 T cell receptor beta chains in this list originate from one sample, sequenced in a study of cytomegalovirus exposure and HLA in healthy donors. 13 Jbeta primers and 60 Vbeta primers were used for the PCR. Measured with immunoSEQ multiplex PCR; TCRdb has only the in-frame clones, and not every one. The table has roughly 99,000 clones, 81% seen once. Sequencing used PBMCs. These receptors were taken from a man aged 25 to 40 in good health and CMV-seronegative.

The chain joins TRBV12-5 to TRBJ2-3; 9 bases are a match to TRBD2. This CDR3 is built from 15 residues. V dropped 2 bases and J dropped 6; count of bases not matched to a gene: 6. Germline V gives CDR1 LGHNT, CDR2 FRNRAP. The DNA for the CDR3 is TGTGCTAGTGGTTTGCTGGCGGGGGGGGTGGATACGCAGTATTTT. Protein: CASGLLAGGVDTQYF.

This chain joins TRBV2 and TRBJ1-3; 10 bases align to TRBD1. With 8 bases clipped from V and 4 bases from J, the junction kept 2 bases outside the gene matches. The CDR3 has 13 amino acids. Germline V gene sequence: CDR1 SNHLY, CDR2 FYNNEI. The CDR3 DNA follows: TGTGCCAGCCTGGACAGGGGGGGAAACACCATATATTTT. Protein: CASLDRGGNTIYF.

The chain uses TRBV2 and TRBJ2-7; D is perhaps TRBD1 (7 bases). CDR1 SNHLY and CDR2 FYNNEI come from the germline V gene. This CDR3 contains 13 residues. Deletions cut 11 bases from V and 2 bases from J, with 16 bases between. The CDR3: CARGGTAAYEQYF. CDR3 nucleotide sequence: TGTGCCCGAGGGGGGACAGCCGCCTACGAGCAGTACTTC. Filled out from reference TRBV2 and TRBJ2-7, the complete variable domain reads EPEVTQTPSHQVTQMGQEVILRCVPISNHLYFYWYRQILGQKVEFLVSFYNNEISEKSEIFDDQFSVERPDGSNFTLKIRSTKLEDSAMYFCARGGTAAYEQYFGPGTRLTVT.

The CDR3 DNA is TGTGCCACCGTGACTAGCGCAAACACCGGGGAGCTGTTTTTT. Its protein product is CATVTSANTGELFF. The genes are TRBV2 and TRBJ2-2; 8 bases line up with TRBD2. V trimming: 10 bases; J trimming: 2 bases; junction bases outside the gene matches: 6. The CDR3 sequence is 14 residues long. Germline V gene sequence: CDR1 SNHLY, CDR2 FYNNEI. The full variable domain, with the rest looked up from reference TRBV2 and TRBJ2-2, is EPEVTQTPSHQVTQMGQEVILRCVPISNHLYFYWYRQILGQKVEFLVSFYNNEISEKSEIFDDQFSVERPDGSNFTLKIRSTKLEDSAMYFCATVTSANTGELFFGEGSRLTVL.

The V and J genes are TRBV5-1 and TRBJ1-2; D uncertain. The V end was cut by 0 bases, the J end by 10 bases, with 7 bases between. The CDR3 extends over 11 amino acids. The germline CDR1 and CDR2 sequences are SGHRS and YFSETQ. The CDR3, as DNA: TGCGCCAGCAGCTTGGCGGAGGACTACACCTTC. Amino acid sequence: CASSLAEDYTF. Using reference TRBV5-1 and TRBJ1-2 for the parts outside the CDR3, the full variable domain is KAGVTQTPRYLIKTRGQQVTLSCSPISGHRSVSWYQQTPGQGLQFLFEYFSETQRNKGNFPGRFSGRQFSNSRSEMNVSTLELGDSALYLCASSLAEDYTFGSGTRLTVV.

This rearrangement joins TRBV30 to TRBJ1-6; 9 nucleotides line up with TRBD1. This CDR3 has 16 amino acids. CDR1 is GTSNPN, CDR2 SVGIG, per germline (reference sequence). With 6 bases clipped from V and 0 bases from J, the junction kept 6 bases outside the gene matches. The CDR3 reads CACGTGKSSYNSPLHF. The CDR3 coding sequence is TGTGCCTGCGGGACAGGGAAAAGCTCCTATAATTCACCCCTCCACTTT.

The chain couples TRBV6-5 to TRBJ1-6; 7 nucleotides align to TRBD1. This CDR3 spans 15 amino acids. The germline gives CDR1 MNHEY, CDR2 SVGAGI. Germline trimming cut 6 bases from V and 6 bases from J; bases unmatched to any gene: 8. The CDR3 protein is CASRARDRVNSPLHF. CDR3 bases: TGTGCCAGCAGGGCCCGGGACAGAGTTAATTCACCCCTCCACTTT.

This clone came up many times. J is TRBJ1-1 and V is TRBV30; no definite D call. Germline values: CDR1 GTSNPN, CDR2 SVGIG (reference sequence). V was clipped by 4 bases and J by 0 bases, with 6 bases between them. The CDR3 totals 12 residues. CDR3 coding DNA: TGTGCCTGGATACTTATGAACACTGAAGCTTTCTTT. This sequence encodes CAWILMNTEAFF.

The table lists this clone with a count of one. The CDR3 DNA follows: TGTGCCAGTAGTATAGAAGGGAGTGAGCAGTTCTTC. Its protein product is CASSIEGSEQFF. The chain recombines TRBV19 with TRBJ2-1; tentative D call: TRBD2 (5 bases). This CDR3 region has 12 residues. Deletions cut 0 bases from V and 9 bases from J, with 6 bases between. Germline CDR1 and CDR2: LNHDA and SQIVND (reference sequence).

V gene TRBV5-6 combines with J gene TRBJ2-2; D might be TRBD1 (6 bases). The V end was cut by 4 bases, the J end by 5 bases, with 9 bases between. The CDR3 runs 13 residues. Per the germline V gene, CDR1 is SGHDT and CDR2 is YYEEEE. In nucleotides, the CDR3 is TGTGCCAGCAGCGCCAGGGGTACCGGGGAGCTGTTTTTT. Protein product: CASSARGTGELFF.